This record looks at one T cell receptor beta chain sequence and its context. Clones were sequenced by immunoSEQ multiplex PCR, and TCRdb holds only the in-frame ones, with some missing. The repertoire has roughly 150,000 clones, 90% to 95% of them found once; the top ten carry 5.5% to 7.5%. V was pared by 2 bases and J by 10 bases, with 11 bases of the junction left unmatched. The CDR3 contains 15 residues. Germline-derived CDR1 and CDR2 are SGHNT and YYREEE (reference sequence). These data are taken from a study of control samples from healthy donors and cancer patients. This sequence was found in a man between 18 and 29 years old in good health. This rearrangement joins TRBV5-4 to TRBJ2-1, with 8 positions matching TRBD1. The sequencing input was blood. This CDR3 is CASSFSWTGSVEQFF. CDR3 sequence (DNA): TGTGCCAGCAGCTTTAGTTGGACAGGGTCGGTGGAGCAGTTCTTC.